These 12 T cell receptor beta chains originate from one sample sequenced in a study of CD8+ T cells in alopecia areata. Extraction of RNA preceded its reverse transcription into cDNA, which served as the sequencing template. The data were produced by immunoSEQ multiplex PCR, yet TCRdb's version contains in-frame clones alone and is incomplete. This repertoire holds about 6,000 clones, and none appear only once. Sorting relied on CD4, CD8alpha, NKG2D, NKG2ACE and other markers applied to pooled cutaneous lymph node cells. Sequenced material: CD8+ T cells sorted from a lymph node. These receptors all stem from a C3H/HeJ mouse with alopecia areata. The strain's MHC haplotype is H2-k.

Comments on this clone: Gene names denote mouse genes. The observed sequence ends 4 residues before the CDR3 terminus, with the missing tail filled in from the germline J gene. The rearrangement links TRBV2 to TRBJ1-2; D is possibly TRBD1 (6 bases). Trimming stripped 2 bases from V and 3 bases from J, with 10 bases between. The CDR3 has 14 amino acids. Germline V gives CDR1 LGHNA, CDR2 YSYQKL. CDR3 bases read: TGTGCCAGCAGCCAAAGGGGGAGGGACTCC. It translates to CASSQRGRDS. The entire CDR3 sequence reads CASSQRGRDSDYTF.

This clone was seen many times. Mouse germline and gene names are used. With the read ending 4 residues before the CDR3 end, the germline J gene is used to fill in that end. The rearrangement links TRBV13-3 to TRBJ2-2; 10 bases align to TRBD1. This CDR3 region has 17 residues. CDR1 is NNHDY, CDR2 SYVADS, per germline. J was trimmed by 3 bases and V by 4 bases; bases with no gene match: 9. CDR3 DNA (partial): TGTGCCAGCAGTCCCCTTCCGGGACAGGGGCACACCGGG. Its protein is CASSPLPGQGHTG. From start to end, the CDR3 is CASSPLPGQGHTGQLYF.

By share, this clone counts as medium-sized. Gene names and germline refer to mouse. The read is 4 residues too short to cover the CDR3 end, so that end is filled in from the germline J gene. The chain employs TRBV16 and TRBJ2-5; D is unclear. The length of the CDR3 is 13 residues. The V end was cut by 0 bases, the J end by 2 bases, with 3 bases between. CDR1 and CDR2 from the germline V gene are SGHSA and FRNQAP. CDR3 region: CASSLDSQDTQYF. The covered CDR3 bases are TGTGCAAGCAGCTTAGACAGCCAAGAC.

This clone is deemed large. The gene symbols are mouse symbols. Incomplete CDR3 DNA: TGTGCCAGCTCTCTCACAGACGGGTCCTAT. This encodes CASSLTDGSY. The full CDR3 sequence reads CASSLTDGSYEQYF. The chain uses TRBV12-2 and TRBJ2-7; D is unclear. The CDR3 end lies 4 residues beyond the end of the read and is filled in from the germline J gene. Between the trimmed V and J ends, which lost 0 bases and 1 base, there was a span of 9 bases. Germline CDR1 SGHLS, CDR2 HYDKME. The CDR3 loop spans 14 amino acids.

This clone ranks as medium-sized (0.01 to 0.1%). Gene names are the mouse ones. The read terminates 4 residues before the CDR3 end, so the remaining end is supplied by the germline J gene. The chain uses TRBV17 and TRBJ1-2, with D perhaps TRBD1 (6 bases). The CDR3 has 13 residues. The germline CDR1 and CDR2 sequences are MNHDT and YYDKIL. The CDR3 spells CASSRLGGRDYTF. Partial CDR3 DNA: TGTGCTAGCAGTAGACTGGGGGGGCGC.

This clone is labeled medium-sized. Gene names and germline match the mouse. The sequenced fragment ends 4 residues before the CDR3 boundary, so the rest is inferred from the germline J gene. The chain employs TRBV3 and TRBJ1-2, with D possibly being TRBD1 (6 bases). The germline CDR1 and CDR2 sequences are SNHLY and FYNGKV (reference sequence). CDR3 size: 15 residues. The V gene lost 1 base and the J gene lost 0 bases, with 9 bases spanning the gap. The CDR3 reads CASSLGDKTNSDYTF. The sequenced part of the CDR3 DNA is TGTGCCAGCAGCTTAGGGGACAAAACAAACTCC.

With respect to this clone: The gene symbols are mouse symbols. Read data end 4 residues before the CDR3 end; the end is taken from the germline J gene. The chain combines TRBV14 with TRBJ2-7, with D possibly matching TRBD1 (6 bases). This CDR3 region has 13 residues. The germline gives CDR1 SGHDT, CDR2 FRDEAV. This chain's CDR3 is CASSRDKLYEQYF. CDR3 DNA (partial): TGTGCCAGCAGTCGGGACAAACTTTAT.

Concerning this clone itself: Given a far larger clone just one base away, this is likely a sequencing read error. Gene names follow the mouse nomenclature. The CDR3 end falls 4 residues outside the read, so it is completed with the germline J gene. This chain connects TRBV14 to TRBJ1-2, with 10 bases identical to TRBD1. CDR1 SGHDT and CDR2 FRDEAV come from the germline V gene. V shed 4 bases, J shed 4 bases, and the junction held 1 base outside the gene matches. The CDR3 is 13 residues long. The CDR3 sequence: CASSRDRGSDYTF. The part of the CDR3 DNA that was read is TGTGCCAGCAGTCGGGACAGGGGCTCC.

On this clone itself: Gene labels here are mouse ones. The CDR3 end is not reached by the read, which stops 4 residues before it; the germline J gene fills it in. The chain joins TRBV29 to TRBJ2-7, with D perhaps TRBD1 (6 bases). Germline V gene data show CDR1 as MSHET and CDR2 as SYDVDS. This CDR3 region has 11 residues. CDR3 region: CASSSGDEQYF. CDR3 DNA (partial): TGTGCTAGCAGTTCAGGGGAT.

Many counts were recorded for this clone. Gene and germline names: mouse. The DNA ends 4 residues before the CDR3 does, and the rest of the CDR3 is filled in from the germline J gene. The J gene is TRBJ2-1, the V gene TRBV5, with TRBD2 matching over 9 bases. With V trimmed by 4 bases and J by 3 bases, 1 base remained unmatched. In germline, CDR1 is LGHNA, CDR2 YNLKQL (reference sequence). The CDR3 loop spans 14 amino acids. CDR3 sequence reads: CASSRLGVYAEQFF. Incomplete CDR3 DNA: TGTGCCAGCAGCCGACTGGGGGTCTATGCT.

This clone came up many times. The genes and germline here are from mouse. The read is 4 residues too short to cover the CDR3 end, so that end is filled in from the germline J gene. The gene calls are TRBV12-1 and TRBJ1-2; 8 nucleotides line up with TRBD1. The CDR3 is 16 amino acids. Trimming took 1 base from V and 2 from J; bases not matched to a gene: 8. CDR1 is SGHSN, CDR2 HYEKVE, per germline. CDR3 region: CASSLLKGQENSDYTF. The covered CDR3 bases are TGTGCCAGCTCTCTTCTGAAGGGACAGGAGAACTCC.

On this clone: Mouse gene names apply. Read sequence stops 4 residues before the CDR3 end, and the germline J gene provides the missing end. The V gene is TRBV2, the J gene TRBJ2-7; the match to TRBD1 covers 7 bases. CDR1 is LGHNA, CDR2 YSYQKL, per germline. The CDR3 is made up of 15 amino acids. The covered CDR3 bases are TGTGCCAGCAGCCAAGATTGGGCACAGGGGTAT. Its protein product is CASSQDWAQGY. The whole CDR3 region reads CASSQDWAQGYEQYF.